Below are 30 T cell receptor beta chains sequenced from a single sample in a study of T cell responses to AZD1222 COVID-19 vaccine. Assay used: immunoSEQ multiplex PCR; TCRdb lists only in-frame clones, some missing. Altogether about 120,000 clones are present, 75% to 90% being singletons, with the ten largest covering around 3.1%. Sequenced material: peripheral blood, taken on day 0 of AZD1222 vaccination. The receptors derive from an adult in good health.

The rearrangement links TRBV28 to TRBJ2-2, with a weak D call TRBD2 (5 bases). Trimming left V 6 bases short and J 6 bases short, with 20 bases between. The germline gives CDR1 MDHEN, CDR2 SYDVKM. This CDR3 contains 16 residues. CDR3 sequence: CASRTGRADYPGELFF. CDR3 coding DNA: TGTGCCAGCAGGACGGGAAGGGCCGATTACCCCGGGGAGCTGTTTTTT.

DNA of the CDR3: TGTGCCAGCAGACCGACTAGCGGGGAAACCTACGAGCAGTACTTC. Its protein is CASRPTSGETYEQYF. V is TRBV28 and J is TRBJ2-7; 11 bases match TRBD2. The V segment lost 6 bases and the J segment 2 bases; nucleotides outside the gene matches: 6. The CDR3 covers 15 residues. The germline V gene has CDR1 MDHEN and CDR2 SYDVKM.

The chain couples TRBV7-9 to TRBJ1-2; 7 bases align to TRBD1. V shed 0 bases and J 3 bases; nucleotides not matched to a gene: 1. Germline V gives CDR1 SEHNR, CDR2 FQNEAQ (reference sequence). The CDR3 loop spans 14 amino acids. CDR3 coding DNA: TGTGCCAGCAGCTTAGCTACAGGGGACTATGGCTACACCTTC. It encodes CASSLATGDYGYTF.

The J gene is TRBJ1-5, the V gene TRBV19, with a weak D call TRBD1 (5 bases). The CDR3 loop spans 19 amino acids. The V end lost 8 bases, the J end lost 0 bases, and 26 bases lay between the germline ends. CDR1 is LNHDA and CDR2 is SQIVND in the germline V gene (reference sequence). CDR3 bases: TGTGCCAGTTCACAACCCCCGGACAAGGGACTAAATAGCAATCAGCCCCAGCATTTT. Protein sequence: CASSQPPDKGLNSNQPQHF.

The rearrangement links TRBV27 to TRBJ1-5; 9 bases align to TRBD1. CDR1 MNHEY and CDR2 SMNVEV come from the germline V gene (reference sequence). This CDR3 spans 16 amino acids. V was clipped by 4 bases and J by 4 bases; unmatched bases: 8. The CDR3 DNA reads as TGTGCCAGCAGTTCCCTCCCTGGGACAGGGAATCAGCCCCAGCATTTT. Protein: CASSSLPGTGNQPQHF.

This clone was seen only a few times. V gene TRBV27 combines with J gene TRBJ2-7, with D possibly TRBD1 on 7 matching bases. V lost 8 bases and J 4 bases, leaving 18 bases between the germline ends. The CDR3 contains 14 residues. Germline lookup yields CDR1 MNHEY and CDR2 SMNVEV (reference sequence). This CDR3 is CASSHRDSGYEQYF. CDR3 DNA: TGTGCCAGCTCCCACCGGGACAGCGGGTACGAGCAGTACTTC.

The chain has TRBV7-3 and TRBJ2-3; 8 positions match TRBD2. With V trimmed by 5 bases and J by 10 bases, 17 bases remained unmatched. Germline V lookup: CDR1 SGHTA, CDR2 FQGTGA. The CDR3 covers 16 residues. This CDR3 is CASSPNSGRVAHSQYF. CDR3 bases: TGTGCCAGCAGCCCCAACAGCGGGAGAGTGGCCCATTCGCAGTATTTT.

CDR3 DNA sequence: TGTGCCAGCAGCCCCCGAACAGGTGTGAACACTGAAGCTTTCTTT. It codes for CASSPRTGVNTEAFF. The chain joins TRBV11-2 to TRBJ1-1; D may be TRBD1 (5 bases). The V end lost 5 bases, the J end lost 0 bases, and 13 bases lay between the germline ends. Germline CDR1 and CDR2: SGHAT and FQNNGV. This CDR3 comprises 15 residues. Full variable domain (missing parts from reference TRBV11-2 and TRBJ1-1): EAGVAQSPRYKIIEKRQSVAFWCNPISGHATLYWYQQILGQGPKLLIQFQNNGVVDDSQLPKDRFSAERLKGVDSTLKIQPAKLEDSAVYLCASSPRTGVNTEAFFGQGTRLTVV.

The chain couples TRBV5-1 to TRBJ1-1; D call uncertain. This CDR3 has 13 amino acids. Germline values: CDR1 SGHRS, CDR2 YFSETQ. V was cut by 6 bases and J by 2 bases, with 11 bases left in between. This CDR3 reads CASTLDLNTEAFF. The CDR3, as DNA: TGCGCCAGCACCCTGGACCTTAACACTGAAGCTTTCTTT.

V is TRBV7-3 and J is TRBJ2-2, with TRBD2 as a possible D gene (7 bases). The CDR3 has 13 amino acids. The V gene's germline CDR1 is SGHTA and CDR2 FQGTGA. Between the trimmed V and J ends, which lost 5 bases and 6 bases, there was a span of 10 bases. For the CDR3, the DNA is TGTGCCAGCAGCGGGGGGGCCCCCGGGGAGCTGTTTTTT. This sequence encodes CASSGGAPGELFF.

V and J are TRBV19 and TRBJ2-4; D possibly corresponds to TRBD2 (6 bases). The CDR3 sequence is 15 residues long. The germline CDR1 and CDR2 sequences are LNHDA and SQIVND (reference sequence). The V and J ends lost 2 bases and 0 bases respectively, with 8 bases between them. The CDR3 protein is CASSIQGLAKNIQYF. For the CDR3, the DNA is TGTGCCAGTAGTATACAGGGACTAGCCAAAAACATTCAGTACTTC. Combining the CDR3 with reference TRBV19 and TRBJ2-4 gives the whole variable domain DGGITQSPKYLFRKEGQNVTLSCEQNLNHDAMYWYRQDPGQGLRLIYYSQIVNDFQKGDIAEGYSVSREKKESFPLTVTSAQKNPTAFYLCASSIQGLAKNIQYFGAGTRLSVL.

The V gene is TRBV7-9, the J gene TRBJ2-2, with D unresolved. Looked up from germline, CDR1 is SEHNR and CDR2 is FQNEAQ (reference sequence). The CDR3 extends over 15 amino acids. V lost 5 bases, J lost 4 bases, and 14 bases lay in between. The CDR3 region has the DNA TGTGCCAGCAGCCCGCTCCTGCTGGGCACCGGGGAGCTGTTTTTT. Its protein is CASSPLLLGTGELFF. The variable domain in full, with the rest retrieved from reference TRBV7-9 and TRBJ2-2, is DTGVSQNPRHKITKRGQNVTFRCDPISEHNRLYWYRQTLGQGPEFLTYFQNEAQLEKSRLLSDRFSAERPKGSFSTLEIQRTEQGDSAMYLCASSPLLLGTGELFFGEGSRLTVL.

The chain is built from TRBV6-5 and TRBJ2-7; TRBD1 aligns across 10 bases. This CDR3 is built from 15 residues. The germline V gene encodes CDR1 MNHEY and CDR2 SVGAGI. Trimming removed 3 bases from V and 1 base from J; junction bases left unmatched: 3. The CDR3 region is CASSYLGQGSYEQYF. CDR3 DNA sequence: TGTGCCAGCAGTTATCTGGGACAGGGGTCCTACGAGCAGTACTTC.

This clone was counted a few times. The rearrangement links TRBV30 to TRBJ1-6; D is ambiguous. In germline, CDR1 is GTSNPN, CDR2 SVGIG (reference sequence). Trimming removed 2 bases at V and 4 bases at J, with 18 bases between. The CDR3 contains 17 residues. The CDR3 DNA is TGTGCCTGGAGTCCCCCGGCTCCTATCCATTATAATTCACCCCTCCACTTT. The encoded protein is CAWSPPAPIHYNSPLHF.

This clone was picked up one time. The chain combines TRBV19 with TRBJ1-5; D is undetermined. From germline, CDR1 is LNHDA and CDR2 SQIVND (reference sequence). The CDR3 runs 16 residues. With 6 bases removed from V and 0 bases from J, the gap between germline ends came to 15 bases. This CDR3 is CASRRVGAYSNQPQHF. The CDR3 DNA reads as TGTGCCAGTAGAAGGGTAGGCGCTTATAGCAATCAGCCCCAGCATTTT.

The chain combines TRBV10-3 with TRBJ2-2, with TRBD1 matching 7 bases. The CDR3 is 16 residues long. The V gene end was trimmed by 8 bases and the J gene end by 6 bases; junction bases not matched to a gene: 15. Germline CDR1 and CDR2: ENHRY and SYGVKD. CDR3 nucleotides: TGTGCCATCTCGCGATGGGACAGTATTCAGTCCGGGGAGCTGTTTTTT. The encoded protein is CAISRWDSIQSGELFF.

The J gene is TRBJ2-5, the V gene TRBV27; 12 positions agree with TRBD2. The CDR3 consists of 17 residues. V trimming: 5 bases; J trimming: 2 bases; junction bases outside the gene matches: 9. Germline assignment: CDR1 MNHEY and CDR2 SMNVEV (reference sequence). In DNA form, the CDR3 reads TGTGCCAGCAGTCCCCTGACTAGCGGGGGACCACAAGAGACCCAGTACTTC. It specifies CASSPLTSGGPQETQYF.

The chain combines TRBV6-5 with TRBJ2-1; 9 bases are a match to TRBD2. Per the germline V gene, CDR1 is MNHEY and CDR2 is SVGAGI. CDR3 length: 13 residues. The trim removed 7 bases at V and 3 bases at J, leaving 1 base unmatched. The CDR3 sequence: CASKRGDYNEQFF. The CDR3 nucleotides are TGTGCCAGCAAGCGGGGGGACTACAATGAGCAGTTCTTC.

The chain couples TRBV13 to TRBJ2-1, with 11 bases identical to TRBD2. The CDR3 is made up of 14 amino acids. Trimming removed 6 bases from V and 7 bases from J; junction bases left unmatched: 5. Germline V lookup: CDR1 PRHDT, CDR2 FYEKMQ (reference sequence). The CDR3 reads CASRRLAGINEQFF. The CDR3 DNA follows: TGTGCCAGCAGAAGACTAGCGGGAATAAATGAGCAGTTCTTC.

There are a few counts of this clone. The rearrangement links TRBV6-5 to TRBJ2-7, with D maybe TRBD1 (5 bases). This CDR3 is built from 15 residues. Trimming took 5 bases from V and 6 from J, leaving 20 bases between them. Germline-derived CDR1 and CDR2 are MNHEY and SVGAGI. The CDR3 protein is CASSPPSQDRAEQYF. CDR3 bases: TGTGCCAGCAGTCCTCCCTCACAGGATCGTGCCGAGCAGTACTTC.

The CDR3 DNA is TGTGCCAGCAGCCCCCATAGGGACAGGGTGAATGGCTACACCTTC. Translated: CASSPHRDRVNGYTF. V and J are TRBV7-2 and TRBJ1-2; TRBD1 aligns across 9 bases. V lost 5 bases, J lost 6 bases, and 10 bases stayed unmatched. This CDR3 is built from 15 residues. Germline CDR1 reads SGHTA; CDR2 reads FQGNSA.

Points on this clone: Other nucleotide sequences in the sample specify the same CDR3. V and J are TRBV7-2 and TRBJ2-7; D might be TRBD1 or TRBD2, each matching 5 bases. The germline CDR1 and CDR2 sequences are SGHTA and FQGNSA. Deletions cut 0 bases from V and 2 bases from J, with 14 bases between. The length of the CDR3 is 16 residues. The CDR3 is CASSLAPGPAPYEQYF. In DNA, the CDR3 is TGTGCCAGCAGCTTAGCGCCGGGACCCGCGCCCTACGAGCAGTACTTC.

The CDR3 nucleotides are TGTGCCAGCAGTTTCCCGAGGAGGAGCTCCTACGAGCAGTACTTC. As protein: CASSFPRRSSYEQYF. The chain recombines TRBV28 with TRBJ2-7; perhaps TRBD2 as D (5 bases). This CDR3 is built from 15 residues. CDR1 and CDR2 (germline): MDHEN, SYDVKM. V gave up 3 bases and J gave up 0 bases, with 12 bases separating them.

The J gene is TRBJ1-1, the V gene TRBV30; D gene unclear. CDR1 and CDR2 (germline): GTSNPN, SVGIG (reference sequence). The CDR3 consists of 14 residues. V dropped 2 bases and J dropped 5 bases, with 15 bases sitting between them. CDR3 in amino acids: CAWSLGAVRTEAFF. The CDR3 DNA reads TGTGCCTGGAGTCTAGGAGCGGTGAGGACTGAAGCTTTCTTT.

The count of this clone is one. This chain links TRBV28 with TRBJ1-2; no clear D gene. CDR1 is MDHEN and CDR2 is SYDVKM in the germline V gene. The CDR3 sequence is 13 residues long. V shed 7 bases and J shed 3 bases, with 12 bases lying between them. The CDR3 region has the DNA TGTGCCAGCATCAGAGGGCGGGACTATGGCTACACCTTC. Its translation: CASIRGRDYGYTF.

The chain joins TRBV19 to TRBJ2-7; maybe TRBD2 (5 bases). The CDR3 sequence is 13 residues long. Trimming took off 2 bases at V and 3 bases at J, with 8 bases between the two ends. Germline lookup yields CDR1 LNHDA and CDR2 SQIVND (reference sequence). In DNA, the CDR3 is TGTGCCAGTAGTATAAAAGGGAGCTACGAGCAGTACTTC. Translating gives CASSIKGSYEQYF. The complete variable domain, with remaining parts taken from reference TRBV19 and TRBJ2-7, reads DGGITQSPKYLFRKEGQNVTLSCEQNLNHDAMYWYRQDPGQGLRLIYYSQIVNDFQKGDIAEGYSVSREKKESFPLTVTSAQKNPTAFYLCASSIKGSYEQYFGPGTRLTVT.

The CDR3 sequence: CASSPGTGQDNEQFF. The CDR3 region has the DNA TGTGCCAGCAGCCCGGGGACAGGCCAAGACAATGAGCAGTTCTTC. The chain uses TRBV7-3 and TRBJ2-1; 8 nucleotides agree with TRBD1. Germline loops: CDR1 SGHTA, CDR2 FQGTGA. The length of the CDR3 is 15 residues. Unmatched junction bases numbered 8, after V lost 5 bases and J lost 5 bases.

The rearrangement joins TRBV5-6 to TRBJ1-5; 8 bases map to TRBD1. Germline V gene data show CDR1 as SGHDT and CDR2 as YYEEEE. The CDR3 spans 17 residues. V lost 3 bases to trimming and J lost 3 bases; unmatched junction nucleotides: 11. DNA for the CDR3: TGTGCCAGCAGCTCGACAGGGGCTAGAGGGTCCAATCAGCCCCAGCATTTT. This gives the protein CASSSTGARGSNQPQHF. The full variable domain, in which reference TRBV5-6 and TRBJ1-5 provide the parts outside the CDR3, is DAGVTQSPTHLIKTRGQQVTLRCSPKSGHDTVSWYQQALGQGPQFIFQYYEEEERQRGNFPDRFSGHQFPNYSSELNVNALLLGDSALYLCASSSTGARGSNQPQHFGDGTRLSIL.

The V gene is TRBV27, the J gene TRBJ2-1; 9 bases align to TRBD2. The CDR3 length is 16 residues. Germline values: CDR1 MNHEY, CDR2 SMNVEV (reference sequence). Trimming cost V 5 bases and J 7 bases; bases outside gene matches: 12. In nucleotides, the CDR3 is TGTGCCAGCAGTCCTGTGGCGGGAGGGCCGCAAAATGAGCAGTTCTTC. Translating it yields CASSPVAGGPQNEQFF.

This chain links TRBV28 with TRBJ1-2; 7 bases map to TRBD1. The germline CDR1 and CDR2 sequences are MDHEN and SYDVKM. With V trimmed by 3 bases and J by 8 bases, 12 bases remained unmatched. This CDR3 comprises 15 residues. Written as DNA, the CDR3 is TGTGCCAGCAGTTTCCTTCAGGGGGGAAGTCGGGGCTACACCTTC. It codes for CASSFLQGGSRGYTF.